The clone carrying this TCR beta chain appeared a few times. Its specificity is not known. Only in-frame clones appear in the TCRdb table, and some are missing; sequencing was by immunoSEQ multiplex PCR. The sample yields about 140,000 clones, more than 75% seen once. The CDR3 covers 19 residues. The data stem from a study of cytotoxic CD8 clonotypes in ibrutinib-treated CLL. Study-level information: By median roughly 72 months, roughly 12 had progressed and approximately 15 stayed remitted; responses had been 2 complete and 25 or so partial. Productive templates averaged 255,043 per sample, and productive rearrangements 85,000 to 100,000.

Study-level findings and limits: Baseline clonality was higher than in age-matched healthy donors and moved in step with circulating CD8+ T-cell counts. Clonality rose at ibrutinib response and fell back toward baseline at progression.

The source is a human donor with chronic lymphocytic leukemia. The starting material was PBMCs, obtained after 36 months of ibrutinib treatment. The rearrangement uses TRBV21-1 and TRBJ1-1; TRBD1, the D gene given by the table, was not confirmed from the DNA. TRBV21-1 is deemed a pseudogene. The CDR3 nucleotides are TGTGCCAGCATTAAAAACCCGGCAGGGGGAATAGGGTCGAACACTGAAGCTTTCTTT. As protein: CASIKNPAGGIGSNTEAFF.